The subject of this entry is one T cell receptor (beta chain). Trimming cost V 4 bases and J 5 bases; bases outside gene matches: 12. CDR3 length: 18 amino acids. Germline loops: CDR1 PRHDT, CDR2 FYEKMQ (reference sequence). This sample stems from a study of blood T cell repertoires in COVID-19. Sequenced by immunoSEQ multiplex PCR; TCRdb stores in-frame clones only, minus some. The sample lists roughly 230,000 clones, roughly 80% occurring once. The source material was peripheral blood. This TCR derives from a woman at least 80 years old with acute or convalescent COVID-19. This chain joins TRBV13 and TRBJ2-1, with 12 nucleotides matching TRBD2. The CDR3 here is CASSSSASGRVYDNEQFF. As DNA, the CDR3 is TGTGCCAGCAGCTCCTCGGCTAGCGGGAGGGTCTACGACAATGAGCAGTTCTTC.